These T cell receptor beta chains were read from a single sample in a study of T-cell reconstitution after alpha-beta-depleted transplantation in children. TCRdb re-derived calls from the PCR reads in MiXCR, one entry per CDR3 protein. In the table there are a few hundred thousand distinct CDR3 sequences, roughly 13% of which are singletons. The sample in question was PBMCs, mostly from graft donor cells, obtained 360 days after TCRalphabeta/CD19-depleted stem cell transplant. All receptors derive from a male patient under 18 who had a stem cell transplant for acute myeloid leukemia, so the T cells may come from the graft donor. Both conserved end residues are part of each CDR3. D genes are given only for firm matches. Clone size is not always given. Where it is, it says once, few, many or a class for expanded clones.

CDR3 protein,CDR3 DNA,D gene,V gene,clone size,J gene
CASSRKVGQETQYF,TGCGCCAGCAGCCGGAAGGTCGGACAAGAGACCCAGTACTTC,NA,TRBV5-1,NA,TRBJ2-5
CASISAPGSTNEQFF,TGTGCCAGCATTTCGGCCCCTGGCAGTACCAATGAGCAGTTCTTC,NA,TRBV27,NA,TRBJ2-1
CASSLLGTGGHEQYF,TGTGCCAGCAGTTTATTAGGGACAGGGGGCCACGAGCAGTACTTC,TRBD1,TRBV28,NA,TRBJ2-7
CSVGSGGQPQHF,TGCAGCGTTGGGTCGGGGGGTCAGCCCCAGCATTTT,NA,TRBV29-1,NA,TRBJ1-5
CASSSTLGQVNQPQHF,TGTGCCAGCAGTTCCACCCTGGGACAGGTTAATCAGCCCCAGCATTTT,TRBD1,TRBV6-5,NA,TRBJ1-5
CSALGTGSYEQYF,TGCAGTGCTCTCGGGACAGGGTCCTACGAGCAGTACTTC,TRBD1,TRBV20-1,NA,TRBJ2-7
CSGSANREDIQYF,TGCAGCGGATCCGCGAACAGGGAAGACATTCAGTACTTC,NA,TRBV29-1,NA,TRBJ2-4
CAISGGRVGNEQFF,TGTGCCATCAGTGGCGGGAGAGTGGGGAATGAGCAGTTCTTC,TRBD2,TRBV10-3,NA,TRBJ2-1
CASSRSDLYEQYF,TGTGCCAGCTCACGGAGCGATTTATACGAGCAGTACTTC,NA,TRBV18,few,TRBJ2-7
CASSSPFSTDTQYF,TGTGCCAGCAGCTCGCCCTTTAGCACAGATACGCAGTATTTT,NA,TRBV7-3,NA,TRBJ2-3
CASSSELAGRIGELFF,TGTGCCAGCAGCTCCGAACTAGCGGGACGGATCGGGGAGCTGTTTTTT,TRBD2,TRBV11-2,NA,TRBJ2-2
CSTKVVGTDTQYF,TGCAGCACTAAAGTGGTTGGCACAGATACGCAGTATTTT,NA,TRBV20-1,few,TRBJ2-3
CSATKPYEQYF,TGCAGTGCTACAAAACCCTACGAGCAGTACTTC,NA,TRBV20-1,few,TRBJ2-7
CSARATRFPYSNQPQHF,TGCAGTGCTAGGGCGACAAGATTCCCTTATAGCAATCAGCCCCAGCATTTT,NA,TRBV20-1,NA,TRBJ1-5
CASSQHYNEQFF,TGCGCCAGCAGCCAACATTACAATGAGCAGTTCTTC,NA,TRBV4-3,NA,TRBJ2-1
CASSWDPRGPNTGELFF,TGTGCCAGCAGCTGGGACCCTCGGGGGCCCAACACCGGGGAGCTGTTTTTT,NA,TRBV12-3/TRBV12-4,many,TRBJ2-2
CSVVGLAEQYF,TGCAGCGTTGTTGGGCTAGCTGAGCAGTACTTC,NA,TRBV29-1,many,TRBJ2-7
CASSSIWAGELFF,TGTGCCAGCAGCTCAATTTGGGCCGGGGAGCTGTTTTTT,NA,TRBV7-3,few,TRBJ2-2
CASSLDAGGVSYEQYF,TGCGCCAGCAGCTTGGATGCAGGGGGCGTTTCCTACGAGCAGTACTTC,TRBD1,TRBV5-1,many,TRBJ2-7
CASSLLNYEQYF,TGTGCCAGCAGCCTTCTAAACTACGAGCAGTACTTC,NA,TRBV28,many,TRBJ2-7
CASSKTLIAKNIQYF,TGTGCCAGCTCCAAAACACTTATAGCCAAAAACATTCAGTACTTC,NA,TRBV12-3/TRBV12-4,few,TRBJ2-4
CASSLAGANSYEQYF,TGTGCCAGCAGCTTAGCGGGAGCCAACTCCTACGAGCAGTACTTC,NA,TRBV7-2,NA,TRBJ2-7
CSASRMIVDSGEQFF,TGCAGTGCTAGCCGGATGATTGTCGACTCGGGCGAGCAGTTCTTC,NA,TRBV20-1,NA,TRBJ2-1
CSVEGFGNTIYF,TGCAGCGTGGAGGGATTTGGAAACACCATATATTTT,NA,TRBV29-1,few,TRBJ1-3
CASSPGLAGITGELFF,TGCGCCAGCAGCCCTGGACTAGCGGGAATCACCGGGGAGCTGTTTTTT,TRBD2,TRBV5-1,few,TRBJ2-2
CSASVGAPGTDTQYF,TGCAGTGCTAGCGTCGGGGCACCGGGTACAGATACGCAGTATTTT,NA,TRBV20-1,NA,TRBJ2-3
CSARDKSGRASYNEQFF,TGCAGTGCTAGAGATAAGAGCGGGAGGGCGTCCTACAATGAGCAGTTCTTC,TRBD2,TRBV20-1,NA,TRBJ2-1
CASSLDGNTGELFF,TGCGCCAGCTCGCTAGACGGGAACACCGGGGAGCTGTTTTTT,NA,TRBV5-1,NA,TRBJ2-2
CSARGWSQETQYF,TGCAGTGCTAGGGGGTGGAGTCAAGAGACCCAGTACTTC,NA,TRBV20-1,few,TRBJ2-5
CSVAGRAWETQYF,TGCAGCGTTGCGGGACGGGCCTGGGAGACCCAGTACTTC,NA,TRBV29-1,few,TRBJ2-5
CASSSSGVLYNEQFF,TGTGCCAGCAGTTCGAGCGGGGTGCTTTACAATGAGCAGTTCTTC,TRBD2,TRBV6-2/TRBV6-3,NA,TRBJ2-1
CASSVAYRRGNEQFF,TGTGCCAGCAGCGTAGCGTATCGAAGGGGAAATGAGCAGTTCTTC,NA,TRBV7-9,few,TRBJ2-1
CSARYRYNEQFF,TGCAGTGCTAGATATCGATACAATGAGCAGTTCTTC,NA,TRBV20-1,NA,TRBJ2-1
CASSLGDAPTGELFF,TGTGCCAGCAGTTTAGGGGACGCCCCCACCGGGGAGCTGTTTTTT,NA,TRBV12-3/TRBV12-4,medium-sized,TRBJ2-2
CATSPGRGGTWEQFF,TGTGCCACCAGTCCGGGCAGGGGGGGAACTTGGGAGCAGTTCTTC,NA,TRBV24-1,NA,TRBJ2-1
CSVYPRVISEETQYF,TGCAGCGTTTATCCCAGAGTAATAAGCGAAGAGACCCAGTACTTC,NA,TRBV29-1,few,TRBJ2-5
CSGTEGPFYEQYF,TGCAGCGGCACCGAAGGGCCATTCTACGAGCAGTACTTC,NA,TRBV29-1,many,TRBJ2-7
CASSRLGDRKTQYF,TGTGCCAGCAGCCGTCTCGGGGACAGAAAGACCCAGTACTTC,TRBD1,TRBV7-6,NA,TRBJ2-5